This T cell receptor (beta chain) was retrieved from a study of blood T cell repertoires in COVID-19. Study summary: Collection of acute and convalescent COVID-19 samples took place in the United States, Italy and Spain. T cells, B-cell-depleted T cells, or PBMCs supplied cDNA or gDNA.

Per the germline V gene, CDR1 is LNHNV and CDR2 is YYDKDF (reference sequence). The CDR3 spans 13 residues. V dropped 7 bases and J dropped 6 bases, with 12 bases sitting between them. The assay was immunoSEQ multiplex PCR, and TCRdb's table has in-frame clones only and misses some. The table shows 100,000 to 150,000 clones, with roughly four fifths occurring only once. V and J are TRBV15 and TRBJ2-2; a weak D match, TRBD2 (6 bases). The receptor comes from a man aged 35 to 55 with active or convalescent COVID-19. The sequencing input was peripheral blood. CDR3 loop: CATNPEGSGELFF. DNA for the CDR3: TGTGCCACCAATCCGGAGGGATCCGGGGAGCTGTTTTTT.